This TCR beta chain was profiled in a study of T cell changes during pregnancy in multiple sclerosis. Repertoires were generated with immunoSEQ multiplex PCR, while TCRdb's copy carries only in-frame clones and drops some. The table lists 100,000 or so clones, 90% to 95% of them singletons. From germline, CDR1 is MNHNY and CDR2 SVGAGI (reference sequence). V was clipped by 6 bases and J by 5 bases, with 10 bases between them. This CDR3 has 13 amino acids. The sequence was collected from a female donor with multiple sclerosis, enrolled in a pregnancy study. The material sequenced was peripheral blood, taken in the third trimester of pregnancy. The chain carries TRBV6-6 and TRBJ2-2; TRBD2 might be the D (6 bases). The DNA for the CDR3 is TGTGCCAGCAGACTGGCGGGGACCGGGGAGCTGTTTTTT. Translated: CASRLAGTGELFF.